The next 8 T cell receptor beta chains were all read from a single sample in a study of T-cell memory formation after mild COVID-19. TCRdb re-called the 5' RACE reads through MiXCR, storing one row per CDR3 protein. The table shows hundreds of thousands of distinct CDR3 sequences, with just under 20% occurring only once. Specimen: PBMCs or a T cell subset sorted from them (not recorded which). These receptors came from a young man who had mild COVID-19 (a few samples of this study predate the infection). Cell type and time point are not known.

The rearrangement uses TRBV11-3 and TRBJ2-5; D call uncertain. Germline V lookup: CDR1 SGHNT, CDR2 YENEEA. The V gene lost 1 base and the J gene lost 1 base, with 10 bases spanning the gap. This CDR3 has 15 residues. CDR3 loop: CASSLGLGAQETQYF. CDR3 nucleotides: TGTGCCAGCAGCTTAGGGTTAGGTGCCCAAGAGACCCAGTACTTC. The full variable domain, completed using reference TRBV11-3 and TRBJ2-5, is EAGVVQSPRYKIIEKKQPVAFWCNPISGHNTLYWYLQNLGQGPELLIRYENEEAVDDSQLPKDRFSAERLKGVDSTLKIQPAELGDSAVYLCASSLGLGAQETQYFGPGTRLLVL.

J is TRBJ1-2 and V is TRBV6-5; D gene unclear. Germline lookup yields CDR1 MNHEY and CDR2 SVGAGI. The CDR3 has 9 residues. V lost 8 bases and J lost 8, with 6 bases in between. CDR3 sequence reads: CASLRGYTF. CDR3 in DNA: TGTGCCAGCCTTAGGGGCTACACCTTC.

This clonotype was detected many times. The V call is TRBV7-2, the J call TRBJ2-3; 10 nucleotides match TRBD2. This CDR3 spans 15 amino acids. V shed 5 bases, J shed 8 bases, and the junction held 10 bases outside the gene matches. From germline, CDR1 is SGHTA and CDR2 FQGNSA. The CDR3 coding sequence is TGTGCCAGCAGCCCCCCGGGACTAGCGCGCGGTACGCAGTATTTT. Protein: CASSPPGLARGTQYF.

This clonotype appeared a few times. The rearrangement uses TRBV7-9 and TRBJ1-1, with D possibly matching TRBD1 (5 bases). The CDR3 has 15 amino acids. CDR1 and CDR2 (germline): SEHNR, FQNEAQ (reference sequence). V was shortened by 5 bases and J by 4 bases, with 17 bases between the two germline ends. CDR3 nucleotide sequence: TGTGCCAGCAGCCAAGACAGCGCTGCGGGCACTGAAGCTTTCTTT. It specifies CASSQDSAAGTEAFF.

This sequence joins TRBV7-9 and TRBJ1-5, with a weak D call TRBD1 (5 bases). There are 13 residues in the CDR3. Per the germline V gene, CDR1 is SEHNR and CDR2 is FQNEAQ (reference sequence). V gave up 5 bases and J gave up 7 bases, with 12 bases separating them. In DNA, the CDR3 is TGTGCCAGCAGCCTGACAGCAAAACAGCCCCAGCATTTT. Residues: CASSLTAKQPQHF.

This rearrangement joins TRBV6-2 or TRBV6-3 to TRBJ2-1, with D perhaps TRBD1 (5 bases). The CDR3 runs to 11 residues. CDR1 is MNHEY and CDR2 is SVGEGT in the germline V gene. The V gene lost 5 bases and the J gene lost 11 bases, with 10 bases spanning the gap. CDR3 protein: CASSMAGKQFF. As DNA, the CDR3 is TGTGCCAGCAGTATGGCAGGGAAGCAGTTCTTC.

V usage is TRBV19 and J usage is TRBJ1-1; tentative D call: TRBD1 (6 bases). The V end lost 3 bases, the J end lost 0 bases, and 20 bases lay between the germline ends. This CDR3 is built from 18 residues. Germline values: CDR1 LNHDA, CDR2 SQIVND (reference sequence). CDR3 sequence reads: CASSIFRVDRRVNTEAFF. The CDR3 DNA reads TGTGCCAGTAGTATCTTCCGGGTAGACAGGCGAGTGAACACTGAAGCTTTCTTT.

This clonotype turned up a few times. The chain couples TRBV20-1 to TRBJ2-3; D may be TRBD2 (6 bases). The CDR3 contains 13 residues. V lost 6 bases and J lost 2, with 12 bases in between. Germline-derived CDR1 and CDR2 are DFQATT and SNEGSKA (reference sequence). CDR3 sequence: CSAGGRNTDTQYF. Here the CDR3 DNA reads TGCAGTGCGGGGGGACGGAACACAGATACGCAGTATTTT.